The clone carrying this T cell receptor (beta chain) was seen a handful of times. Its antigen is unidentified. These data come from a study of cytomegalovirus exposure and HLA in healthy donors. Overall study results and limits: Later work associated roughly 15,000 TCR beta sequences with HLA alleles at 0.05 false discovery rate.

V shed 3 bases and J 4 bases; nucleotides not matched to a gene: 5. Germline CDR1 is SGDLS and CDR2 is YYNGEE. The CDR3 extends over 15 amino acids. Amplification used 60 Vbeta primers and 13 Jbeta primers. Sequenced by immunoSEQ multiplex PCR; TCRdb stores in-frame clones only, minus some. The profile shows over 130,000 clones, 66% of them singletons. The sample taken for sequencing was PBMCs. This clonotype originated in a woman between 55 and 75 years old in good health and CMV-seronegative. The rearrangement joins TRBV9 to TRBJ1-4; 8 nucleotides agree with TRBD1. The CDR3 region is CASSDGQGDNEKLFF. In DNA form, the CDR3 reads TGTGCCAGCAGCGACGGACAGGGTGATAATGAAAAACTGTTTTTT.